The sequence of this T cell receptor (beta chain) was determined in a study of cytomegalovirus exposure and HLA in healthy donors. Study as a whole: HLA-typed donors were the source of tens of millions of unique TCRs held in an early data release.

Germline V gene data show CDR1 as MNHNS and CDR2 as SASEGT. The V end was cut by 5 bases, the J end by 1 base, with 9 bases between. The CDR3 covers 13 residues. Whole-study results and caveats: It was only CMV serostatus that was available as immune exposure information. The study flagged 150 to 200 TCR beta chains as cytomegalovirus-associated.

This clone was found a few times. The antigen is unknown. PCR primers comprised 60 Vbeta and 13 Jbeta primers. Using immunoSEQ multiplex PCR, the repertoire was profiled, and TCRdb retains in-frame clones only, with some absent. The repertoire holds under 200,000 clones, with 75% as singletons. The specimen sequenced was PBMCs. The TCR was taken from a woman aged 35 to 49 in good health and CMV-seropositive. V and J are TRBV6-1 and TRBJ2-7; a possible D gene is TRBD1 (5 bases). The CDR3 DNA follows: TGTGCCAGCAGTCAGCGACAGTCCTACGAGCAGTACTTC. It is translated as CASSQRQSYEQYF.